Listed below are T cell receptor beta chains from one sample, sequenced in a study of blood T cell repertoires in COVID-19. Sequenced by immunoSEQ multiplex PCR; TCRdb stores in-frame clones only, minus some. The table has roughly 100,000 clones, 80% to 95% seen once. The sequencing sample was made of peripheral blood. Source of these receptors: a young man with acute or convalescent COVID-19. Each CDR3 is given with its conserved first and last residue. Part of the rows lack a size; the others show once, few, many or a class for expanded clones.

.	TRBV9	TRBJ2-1	CASSELAGHPYEQFF
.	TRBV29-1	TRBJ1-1	CSGGGGRGAFF
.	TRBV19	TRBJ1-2	CASSINWAGGYTF
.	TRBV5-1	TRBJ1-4	CASSPDRGPSNEKLFF
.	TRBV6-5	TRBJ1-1	CASSYSTTGSTEAFF
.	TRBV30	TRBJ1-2	CAWSVHQGADGYTF
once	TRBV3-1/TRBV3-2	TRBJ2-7	CASSSGPEQYF
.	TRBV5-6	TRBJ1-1	CASSLYQMYGQGHTEAFF
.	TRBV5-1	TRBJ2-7	CASSPGLTYEQYF
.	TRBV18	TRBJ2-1	CASSPSGSSYNEQFF
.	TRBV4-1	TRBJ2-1	CASSQGLAGGTRRNEQFF
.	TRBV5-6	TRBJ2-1	CASTGDRGTYNEQFF
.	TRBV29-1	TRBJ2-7	CSVSSGQGVEQYF
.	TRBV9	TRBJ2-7	CASSSRGGGEQYF
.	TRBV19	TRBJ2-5	CASSIWDNRETQYF
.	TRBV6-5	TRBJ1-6	CASSHDQGTNSPLHF
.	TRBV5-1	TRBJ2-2	CASSLVLGLNAGELFF
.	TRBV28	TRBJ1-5	CASTASLGPQHF
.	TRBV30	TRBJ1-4	CAWSVPLPTRRANEKLFF
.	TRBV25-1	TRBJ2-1	CASSEYGGSGNEQFF
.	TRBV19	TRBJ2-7	CASSIETGREQYF
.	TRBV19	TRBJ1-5	CASTGRDNQPQHF
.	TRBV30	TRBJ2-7	CAWSAGQGDYEQYF
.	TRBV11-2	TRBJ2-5	CASSLGGSAGTQYF
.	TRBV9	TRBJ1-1	CASSREGQSNTEAFF
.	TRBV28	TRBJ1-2	CASSSTGGGYTF
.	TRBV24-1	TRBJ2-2	CATSDSSGQGHGELFF
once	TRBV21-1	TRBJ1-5	CASQGTVTNQPQHF
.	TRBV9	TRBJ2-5	CASSVVGGSGETQYF
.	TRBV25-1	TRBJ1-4	CASSEDGTKKVKLFF
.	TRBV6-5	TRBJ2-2	CASTWGLAGELFF
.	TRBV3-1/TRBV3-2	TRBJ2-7	CASSQVGTSGRAIEQYF